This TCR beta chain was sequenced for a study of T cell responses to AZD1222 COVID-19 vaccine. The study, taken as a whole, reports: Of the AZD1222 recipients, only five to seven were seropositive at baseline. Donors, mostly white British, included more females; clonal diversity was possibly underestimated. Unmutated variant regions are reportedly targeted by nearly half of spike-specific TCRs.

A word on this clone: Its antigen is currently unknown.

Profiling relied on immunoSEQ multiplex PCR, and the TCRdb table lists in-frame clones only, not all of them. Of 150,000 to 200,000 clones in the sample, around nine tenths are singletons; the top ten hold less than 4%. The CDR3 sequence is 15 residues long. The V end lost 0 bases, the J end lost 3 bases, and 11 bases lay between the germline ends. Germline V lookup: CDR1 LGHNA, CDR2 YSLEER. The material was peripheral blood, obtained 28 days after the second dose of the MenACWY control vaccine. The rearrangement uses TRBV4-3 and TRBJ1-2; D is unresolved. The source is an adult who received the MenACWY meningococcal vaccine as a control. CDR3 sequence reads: CASSQDGAGYYGYTF. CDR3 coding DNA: TGCGCCAGCAGCCAAGATGGTGCGGGGTACTATGGCTACACCTTC.